This entry is about one TCR beta chain. The antigen remains undetermined. This CDR3 contains 15 residues. Sequencing used immunoSEQ multiplex PCR; TCRdb keeps in-frame clones, though not all of them. The data show some 3,300 clones, with around 45% seen just once and roughly a sixth held by the top ten. The sample comes from a study of CXCR4 blockade with PD-1 therapy in pancreatic cancer. Study findings and constraints: Only TCRbeta chains were sequenced here.

This TCR was recovered from a human donor with pancreatic ductal adenocarcinoma. The sample comprised tumor tissue. This chain uses TRBV7-5 with TRBJ2-7; the tabulated D call, TRBD2, remains unverified against the DNA. TRBV7-5 is classified as a pseudogene. The CDR3 DNA reads TGTGCCAGCAGCTTAGTCTTCGGGGGGGCGGACGAGCAGTACTTC. It codes for CASSLVFGGADEQYF.